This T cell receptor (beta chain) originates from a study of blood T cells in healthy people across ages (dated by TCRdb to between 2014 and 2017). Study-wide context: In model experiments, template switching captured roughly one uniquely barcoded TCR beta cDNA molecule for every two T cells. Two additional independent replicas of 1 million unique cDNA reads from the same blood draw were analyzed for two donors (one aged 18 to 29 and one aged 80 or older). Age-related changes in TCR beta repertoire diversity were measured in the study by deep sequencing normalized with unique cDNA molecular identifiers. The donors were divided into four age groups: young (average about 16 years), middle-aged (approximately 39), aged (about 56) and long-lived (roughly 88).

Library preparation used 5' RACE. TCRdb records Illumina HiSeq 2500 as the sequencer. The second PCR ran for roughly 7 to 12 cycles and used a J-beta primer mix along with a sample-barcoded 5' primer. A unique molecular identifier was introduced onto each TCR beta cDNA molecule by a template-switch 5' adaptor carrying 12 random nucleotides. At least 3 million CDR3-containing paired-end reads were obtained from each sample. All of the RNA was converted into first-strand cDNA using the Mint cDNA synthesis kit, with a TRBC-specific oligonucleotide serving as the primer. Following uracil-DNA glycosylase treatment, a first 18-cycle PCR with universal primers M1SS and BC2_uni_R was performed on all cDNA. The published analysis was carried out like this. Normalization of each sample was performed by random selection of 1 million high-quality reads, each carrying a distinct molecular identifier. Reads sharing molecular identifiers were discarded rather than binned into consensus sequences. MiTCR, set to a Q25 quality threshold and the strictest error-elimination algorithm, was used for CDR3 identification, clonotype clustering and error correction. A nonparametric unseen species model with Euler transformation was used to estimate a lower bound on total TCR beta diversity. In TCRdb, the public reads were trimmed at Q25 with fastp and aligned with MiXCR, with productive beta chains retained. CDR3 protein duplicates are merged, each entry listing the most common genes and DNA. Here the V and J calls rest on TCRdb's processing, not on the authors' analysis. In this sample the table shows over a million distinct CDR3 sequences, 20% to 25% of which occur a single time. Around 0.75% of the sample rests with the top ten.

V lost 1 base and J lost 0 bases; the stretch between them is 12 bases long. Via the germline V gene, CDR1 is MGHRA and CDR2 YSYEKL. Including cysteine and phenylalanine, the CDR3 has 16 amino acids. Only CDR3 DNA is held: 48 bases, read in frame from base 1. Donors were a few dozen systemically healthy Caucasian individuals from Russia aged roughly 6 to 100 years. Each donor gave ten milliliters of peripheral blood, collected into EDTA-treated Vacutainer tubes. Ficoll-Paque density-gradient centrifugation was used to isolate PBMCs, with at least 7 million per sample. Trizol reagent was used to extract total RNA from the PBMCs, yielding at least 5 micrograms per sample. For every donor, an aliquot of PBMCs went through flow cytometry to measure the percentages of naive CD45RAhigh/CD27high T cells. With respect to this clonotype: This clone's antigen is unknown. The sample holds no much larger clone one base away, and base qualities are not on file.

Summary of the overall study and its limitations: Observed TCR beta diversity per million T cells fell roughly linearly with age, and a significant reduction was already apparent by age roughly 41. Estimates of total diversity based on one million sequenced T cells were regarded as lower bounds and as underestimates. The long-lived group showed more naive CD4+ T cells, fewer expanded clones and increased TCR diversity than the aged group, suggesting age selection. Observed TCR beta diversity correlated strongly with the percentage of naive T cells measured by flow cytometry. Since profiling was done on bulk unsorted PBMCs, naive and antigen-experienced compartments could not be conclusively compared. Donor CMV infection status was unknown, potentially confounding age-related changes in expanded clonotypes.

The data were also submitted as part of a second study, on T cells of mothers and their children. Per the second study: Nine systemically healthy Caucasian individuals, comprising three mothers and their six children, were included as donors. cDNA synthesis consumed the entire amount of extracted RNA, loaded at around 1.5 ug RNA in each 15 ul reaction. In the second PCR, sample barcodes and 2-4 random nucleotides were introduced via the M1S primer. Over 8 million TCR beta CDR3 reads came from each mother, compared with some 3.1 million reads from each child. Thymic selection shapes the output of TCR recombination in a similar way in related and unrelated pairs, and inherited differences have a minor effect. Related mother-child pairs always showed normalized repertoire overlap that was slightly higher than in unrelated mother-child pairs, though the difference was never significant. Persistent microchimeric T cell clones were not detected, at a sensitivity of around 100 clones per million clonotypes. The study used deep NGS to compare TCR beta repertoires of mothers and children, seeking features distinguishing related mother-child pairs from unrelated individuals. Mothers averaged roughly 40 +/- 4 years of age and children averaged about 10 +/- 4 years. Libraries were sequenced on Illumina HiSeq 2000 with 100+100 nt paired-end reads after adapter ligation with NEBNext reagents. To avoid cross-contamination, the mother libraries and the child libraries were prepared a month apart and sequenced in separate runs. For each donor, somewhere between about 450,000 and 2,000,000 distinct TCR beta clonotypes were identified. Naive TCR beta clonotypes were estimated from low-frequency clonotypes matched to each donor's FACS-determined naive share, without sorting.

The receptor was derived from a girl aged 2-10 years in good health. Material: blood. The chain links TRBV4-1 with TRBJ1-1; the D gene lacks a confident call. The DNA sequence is TGCGCCAGCAGCCAAGGCGGAAGTTGGATGAACACTGAAGCTTTCTTT. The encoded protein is CASSQGGSWMNTEAFF.